This TCR beta chain was observed in a study of cytomegalovirus exposure and HLA in healthy donors. The PCR had 60 Vbeta and 13 Jbeta primers. Sequencing was performed with immunoSEQ multiplex PCR; in TCRdb, only in-frame clones are kept and a portion is missing. The data hold about 180,000 clones, with just under 85% observed a single time. To note about this clone: Its antigen is undetermined.

Study-level results: A later analysis, which compared TCR beta chains of equal frequency, found the HLA-associated ones more clonally expanded. Prior analysis indicated that the majority of TCR beta V segments exhibited productivity approximately 87% or approximately 30% of the time.

The V end was cut by 0 bases, the J end by 6 bases, with 16 bases between. This CDR3 is built from 16 residues. The germline gives CDR1 MNHEY, CDR2 SVGAGI. The sample comprised PBMCs. The receptor was derived from a girl aged 5-17 years in good health and CMV-seropositive. The chain combines TRBV6-5 with TRBJ2-3; D is unclear. The CDR3, as DNA: TGTGCCAGCAGTTACTCGACTGGCGGTCTCGAGGATACGCAGTATTTT. Its protein product is CASSYSTGGLEDTQYF.